This TCR beta chain stems from a study of OX40 agonist ivuxolimab in advanced cancers. Looking at the study overall: Among those treated, three patients had partial responses, one with hepatocellular carcinoma and two with cutaneous melanoma.

TCRdb keeps only in-frame clones here, not all; method: immunoSEQ multiplex PCR. The data show tens of thousands of clones, 85% to 90% seen once. Sequencing was performed on CD4+ or CD8+ T cells sorted from blood, taken in a trial of the OX40 agonist ivuxolimab. The origin of this receptor is an adult with an advanced solid tumor such as melanoma, head and neck, liver or kidney cancer.

CDR3 coding DNA: TGTGCCAGCAGCTTAGGACAGGGCGGGGAGCTGTTTTTT. Encoded protein: CASSLGQGGELFF. The V gene is TRBV7-9, the J gene TRBJ2-2, with TRBD1 matching 7 bases. CDR1 is SEHNR and CDR2 is FQNEAQ in the germline V gene (reference sequence). This CDR3 is built from 13 residues. J was trimmed by 7 bases and V by 1 base; bases with no gene match: 0.